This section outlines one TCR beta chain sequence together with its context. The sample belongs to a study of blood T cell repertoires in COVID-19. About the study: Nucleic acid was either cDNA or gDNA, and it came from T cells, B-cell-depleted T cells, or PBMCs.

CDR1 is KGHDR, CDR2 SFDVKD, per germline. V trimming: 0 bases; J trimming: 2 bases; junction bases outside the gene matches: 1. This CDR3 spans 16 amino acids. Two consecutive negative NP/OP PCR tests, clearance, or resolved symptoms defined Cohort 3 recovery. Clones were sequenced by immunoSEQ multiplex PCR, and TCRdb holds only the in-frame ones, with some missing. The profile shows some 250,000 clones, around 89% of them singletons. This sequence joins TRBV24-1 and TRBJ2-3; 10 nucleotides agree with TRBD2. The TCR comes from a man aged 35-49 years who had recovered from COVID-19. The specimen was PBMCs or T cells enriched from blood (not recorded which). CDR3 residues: CATSDLTSGNTDTQYF. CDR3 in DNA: TGTGCCACCAGTGATTTGACTAGCGGGAACACAGATACGCAGTATTTT.